A single sample is the source of the 13 T cell receptor beta chains below, sequenced in a study of blood T cell repertoires in COVID-19. Clones were sequenced by immunoSEQ multiplex PCR, and TCRdb holds only the in-frame ones, with some missing. The sample contains some 300,000 clones, approximately 88% of which appear only once. What was sequenced was peripheral blood. Receptor source: a woman aged 25 to 39 who had recovered from COVID-19.

The chain is built from TRBV6-5 and TRBJ1-3, with TRBD1 matching 7 bases. Unmatched junction bases numbered 8, after V lost 6 bases and J lost 3 bases. Germline CDR1 MNHEY, CDR2 SVGAGI. CDR3 length: 15 residues. The CDR3 sequence: CASRPSQGYGNTIYF. Here the CDR3 DNA reads TGTGCCAGCAGGCCCTCACAGGGGTATGGAAACACCATATATTTT.

The chain uses TRBV9 and TRBJ2-1, with D perhaps matching TRBD1 (5 bases). The CDR3 extends over 15 amino acids. Trimming pared 0 bases from V and 4 bases from J, leaving 11 bases between. The germline V gene encodes CDR1 SGDLS and CDR2 YYNGEE. CDR3 amino acids: CASSVGAGMYNEQFF. CDR3 nucleotide sequence: TGTGCCAGCAGCGTAGGGGCAGGGATGTACAATGAGCAGTTCTTC.

This chain connects TRBV19 to TRBJ1-5; 7 bases line up with TRBD1. CDR3 length: 17 residues. The ends lost 3 bases at V and 0 bases at J; junction bases unmatched: 8. Germline-derived CDR1 and CDR2 are LNHDA and SQIVND (reference sequence). For the CDR3, the DNA is TGTGCCAGTAGTATTAGGGGGCTACCTCTTAGCAATCAGCCCCAGCATTTT. Its translation: CASSIRGLPLSNQPQHF.

This clone has a single count. The V and J genes are TRBV5-6 and TRBJ2-3; D gene ambiguous. V lost 4 bases and J 5 bases, leaving 14 bases between the germline ends. The CDR3 extends over 14 amino acids. Germline CDR1 is SGHDT and CDR2 is YYEEEE. The CDR3 DNA is TGTGCCAGCAGCCCTCGGAGACCACTAGATACGCAGTATTTT. Protein sequence: CASSPRRPLDTQYF. The full variable domain, with the rest looked up from reference TRBV5-6 and TRBJ2-3, is DAGVTQSPTHLIKTRGQQVTLRCSPKSGHDTVSWYQQALGQGPQFIFQYYEEEERQRGNFPDRFSGHQFPNYSSELNVNALLLGDSALYLCASSPRRPLDTQYFGPGTRLTVL.

V is TRBV10-3 and J is TRBJ2-5; D is undetermined. Trimming removed 3 bases at V and 4 bases at J, with 3 bases between. CDR3 length equals 11 residues. Germline assignment: CDR1 ENHRY and CDR2 SYGVKD. The CDR3 region has the DNA TGTGCCATCAGTGAAGCAGAGACCCAGTACTTC. It is translated as CAISEAETQYF.

The chain couples TRBV4-1 to TRBJ1-1; 9 bases are a match to TRBD1. The V gene's germline CDR1 is MGHRA and CDR2 YSYEKL. The CDR3 loop spans 14 amino acids. The V segment lost 0 bases and the J segment 11 bases; nucleotides outside the gene matches: 7. Written as DNA, the CDR3 is TGCGCCAGCAGCCAAGATTTACAGGGGGCGTCGGCTTTCTTT. Translating it yields CASSQDLQGASAFF.

This sequence joins TRBV27 and TRBJ1-5; perhaps TRBD1 as D (6 bases). Trimming cost V 6 bases and J 6 bases, with 18 bases left between them. The CDR3 consists of 15 residues. In germline, CDR1 is MNHEY, CDR2 SMNVEV (reference sequence). CDR3 in amino acids: CASSRGPWASQPQHF. The CDR3 DNA follows: TGTGCCAGCAGCAGGGGTCCTTGGGCGAGTCAGCCCCAGCATTTT.

V is TRBV6-1 and J is TRBJ1-3, with D possibly being TRBD1 (5 bases). The V gene lost 1 base and the J gene lost 3 bases, with 19 bases spanning the gap. This CDR3 spans 18 amino acids. Per the germline V gene, CDR1 is MNHNS and CDR2 is SASEGT. The CDR3 bases are TGTGCCAGCAGTGAAGAGATTTCCGGTAGAAGGGGTGGAAACACCATATATTTT. This codes for CASSEEISGRRGGNTIYF.

The chain uses TRBV27 and TRBJ2-2; a possible D gene is TRBD2 (6 bases). The germline V gene has CDR1 MNHEY and CDR2 SMNVEV (reference sequence). This CDR3 has 13 residues. Deletions cut 6 bases from V and 9 bases from J, with 14 bases between. The CDR3 loop reads CASSPTRGRELFF. DNA of the CDR3: TGTGCCAGCAGCCCGACTAGAGGCCGGGAGCTGTTTTTT.

The chain is built from TRBV4-3 and TRBJ2-7, with a possible D match to TRBD1 (6 bases). The CDR3 totals 16 residues. CDR1 and CDR2 (germline): LGHNA, YSLEER. Trimming removed 1 base from V and 0 bases from J, with 13 bases in between. The CDR3 is CASSQATGPSSYEQYF. The CDR3 DNA reads as TGCGCCAGCAGCCAAGCGACAGGTCCTAGCTCCTACGAGCAGTACTTC.

This rearrangement joins TRBV27 to TRBJ1-3, with a weak D call TRBD1 (6 bases). Trimming pared 8 bases from V and 0 bases from J, leaving 8 bases between. The CDR3 runs 13 residues. The V gene's germline CDR1 is MNHEY and CDR2 SMNVEV (reference sequence). The DNA for the CDR3 is TGTGCCAGCCGGACAGCCTCTGGAAACACCATATATTTT. Translating gives CASRTASGNTIYF.

This clone was seen a handful of times. The chain combines TRBV4-3 with TRBJ2-7; 12 nucleotides line up with TRBD2. The germline V gene encodes CDR1 LGHNA and CDR2 YSLEER. CDR3 length equals 17 residues. V dropped 0 bases and J dropped 2; count of bases not matched to a gene: 5. The CDR3 is CASSQDRASGGAYEQYF. The CDR3 coding sequence is TGCGCCAGCAGCCAAGATAGGGCTAGCGGGGGGGCCTACGAGCAGTACTTC.

Only a few counts were recorded for this clone. This chain connects TRBV30 to TRBJ2-3; D is possibly TRBD2 (5 bases). V lost 4 bases to trimming and J lost 6 bases, with 14 bases between them. The CDR3 length is 13 residues. CDR1 is GTSNPN and CDR2 is SVGIG in the germline V gene (reference sequence). The CDR3 reads CAWNLGGPDTQYF. The CDR3 DNA reads TGTGCCTGGAACCTAGGAGGTCCGGATACGCAGTATTTT.